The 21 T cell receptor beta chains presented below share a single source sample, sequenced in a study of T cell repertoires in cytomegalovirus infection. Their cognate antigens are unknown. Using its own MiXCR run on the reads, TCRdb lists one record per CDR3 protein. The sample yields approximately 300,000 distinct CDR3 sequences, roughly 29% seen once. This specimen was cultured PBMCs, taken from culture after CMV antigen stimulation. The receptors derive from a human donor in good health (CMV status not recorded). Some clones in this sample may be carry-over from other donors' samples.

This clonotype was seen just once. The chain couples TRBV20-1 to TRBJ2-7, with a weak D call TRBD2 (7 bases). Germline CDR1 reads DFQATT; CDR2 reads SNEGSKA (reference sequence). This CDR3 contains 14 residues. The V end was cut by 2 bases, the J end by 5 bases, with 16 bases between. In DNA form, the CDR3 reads TGCAGTGCTAGACGGGGGGCCAACAGTAACGAGCAGTACTTC. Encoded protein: CSARRGANSNEQYF.

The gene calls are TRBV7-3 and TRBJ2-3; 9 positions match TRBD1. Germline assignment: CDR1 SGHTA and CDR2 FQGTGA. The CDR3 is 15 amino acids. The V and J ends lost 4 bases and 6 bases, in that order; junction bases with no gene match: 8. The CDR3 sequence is CASSSSGTGLDTQYF. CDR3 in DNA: TGTGCCAGCAGCTCCTCCGGGACAGGGTTGGATACGCAGTATTTT.

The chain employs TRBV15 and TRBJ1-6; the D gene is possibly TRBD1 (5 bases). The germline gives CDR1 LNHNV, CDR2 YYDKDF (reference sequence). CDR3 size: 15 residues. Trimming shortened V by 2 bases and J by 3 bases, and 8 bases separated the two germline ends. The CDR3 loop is CATSRSGLYNSPLHF. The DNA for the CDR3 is TGTGCCACCAGCAGATCAGGGCTCTATAATTCACCCCTCCACTTT.

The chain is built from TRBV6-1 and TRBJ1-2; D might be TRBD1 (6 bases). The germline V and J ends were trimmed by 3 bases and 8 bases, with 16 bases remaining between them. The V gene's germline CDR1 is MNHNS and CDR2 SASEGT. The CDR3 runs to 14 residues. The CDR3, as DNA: TGTGCCAGCAGTGACCGGGGACAAGTACACGGCTACACCTTC. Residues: CASSDRGQVHGYTF.

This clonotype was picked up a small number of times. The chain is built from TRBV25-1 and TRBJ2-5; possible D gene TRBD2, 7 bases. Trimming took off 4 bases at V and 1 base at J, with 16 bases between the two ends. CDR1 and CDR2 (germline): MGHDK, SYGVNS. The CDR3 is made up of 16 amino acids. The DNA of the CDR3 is TGTGCCAGCAGTGCCGCTCCGGGGGGCGGCCAAGAGACCCAGTACTTC. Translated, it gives CASSAAPGGGQETQYF.

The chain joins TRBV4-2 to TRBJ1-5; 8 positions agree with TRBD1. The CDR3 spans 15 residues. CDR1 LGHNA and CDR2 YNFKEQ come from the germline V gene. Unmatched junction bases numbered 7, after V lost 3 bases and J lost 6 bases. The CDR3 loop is CASSQDRVTSQPQHF. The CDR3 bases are TGTGCCAGCAGCCAGGACAGGGTGACGAGTCAGCCCCAGCATTTT.

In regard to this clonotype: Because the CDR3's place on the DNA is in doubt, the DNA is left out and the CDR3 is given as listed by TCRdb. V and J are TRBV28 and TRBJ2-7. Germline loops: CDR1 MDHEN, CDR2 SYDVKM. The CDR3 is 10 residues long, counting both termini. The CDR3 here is CASSSSMQYF.

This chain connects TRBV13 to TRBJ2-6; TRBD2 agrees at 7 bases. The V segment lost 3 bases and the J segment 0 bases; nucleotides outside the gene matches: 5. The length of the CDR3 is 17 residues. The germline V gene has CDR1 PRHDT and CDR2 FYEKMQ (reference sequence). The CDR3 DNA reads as TGTGCCAGCAGCTTGGGGGGGGGGGTCTCTGGGGCCAACGTCCTGACTTTC. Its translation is CASSLGGGVSGANVLTF.

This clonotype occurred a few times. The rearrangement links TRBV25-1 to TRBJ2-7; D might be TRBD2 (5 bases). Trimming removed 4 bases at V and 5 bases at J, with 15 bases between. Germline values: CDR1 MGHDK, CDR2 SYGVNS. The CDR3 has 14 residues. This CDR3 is CASSGWEQIDEQYF. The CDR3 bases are TGTGCCAGCAGTGGGTGGGAGCAGATAGACGAGCAGTACTTC.

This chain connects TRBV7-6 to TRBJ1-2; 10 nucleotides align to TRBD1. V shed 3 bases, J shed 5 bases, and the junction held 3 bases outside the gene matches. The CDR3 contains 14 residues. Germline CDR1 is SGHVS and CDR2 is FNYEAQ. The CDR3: CASSFGDRGYGYTF. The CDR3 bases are TGTGCCAGCAGCTTTGGGGACAGGGGATATGGCTACACCTTC.

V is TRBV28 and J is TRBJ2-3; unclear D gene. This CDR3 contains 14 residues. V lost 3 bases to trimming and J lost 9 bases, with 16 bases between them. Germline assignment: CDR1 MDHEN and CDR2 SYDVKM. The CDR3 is CASSFHRAQGTQYF. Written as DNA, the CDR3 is TGTGCCAGCAGTTTTCATCGGGCCCAAGGGACGCAGTATTTT.

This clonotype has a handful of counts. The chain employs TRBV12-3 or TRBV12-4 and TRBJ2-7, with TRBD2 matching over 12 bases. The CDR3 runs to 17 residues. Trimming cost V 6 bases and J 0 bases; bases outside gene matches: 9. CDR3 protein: CASSTRTSGVRSYEQYF. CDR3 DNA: TGTGCCAGCAGCACACGGACTAGCGGGGTTCGCTCCTACGAGCAGTACTTC.

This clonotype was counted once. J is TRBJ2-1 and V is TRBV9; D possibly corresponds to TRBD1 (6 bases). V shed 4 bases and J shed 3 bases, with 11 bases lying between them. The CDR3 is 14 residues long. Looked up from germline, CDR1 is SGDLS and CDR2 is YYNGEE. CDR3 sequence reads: CASSFRDIYNEQFF. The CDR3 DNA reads TGTGCCAGCAGCTTCCGGGACATCTACAATGAGCAGTTCTTC. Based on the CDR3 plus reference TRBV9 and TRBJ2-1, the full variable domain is DSGVTQTPKHLITATGQRVTLRCSPRSGDLSVYWYQQSLDQGLQFLIQYYNGEERAKGNILERFSAQQFPDLHSELNLSSLELGDSALYFCASSFRDIYNEQFFGPGTRLTVL.

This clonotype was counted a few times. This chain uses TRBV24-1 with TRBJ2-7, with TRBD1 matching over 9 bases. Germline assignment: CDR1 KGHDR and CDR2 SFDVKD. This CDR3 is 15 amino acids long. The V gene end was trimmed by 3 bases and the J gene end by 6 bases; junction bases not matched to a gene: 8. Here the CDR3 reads CATSDARDRVSEQYF. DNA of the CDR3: TGTGCCACCAGTGATGCTCGGGACAGGGTCAGCGAGCAGTACTTC.

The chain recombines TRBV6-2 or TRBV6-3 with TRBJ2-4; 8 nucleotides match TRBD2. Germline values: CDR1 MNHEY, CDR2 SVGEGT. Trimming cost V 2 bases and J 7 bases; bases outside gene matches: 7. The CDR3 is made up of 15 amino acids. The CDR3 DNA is TGTGCCAGCAGTTACCCCTATCAGCGGGAGAACATTCAGTACTTC. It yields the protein CASSYPYQRENIQYF.

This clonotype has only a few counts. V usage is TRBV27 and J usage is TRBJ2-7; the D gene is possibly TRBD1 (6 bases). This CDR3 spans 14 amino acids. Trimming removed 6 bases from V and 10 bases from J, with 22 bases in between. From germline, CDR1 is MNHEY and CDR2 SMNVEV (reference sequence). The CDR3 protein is CASSFRDTISPQYF. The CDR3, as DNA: TGTGCCAGCAGCTTCCGGGACACAATTTCCCCTCAGTACTTC.

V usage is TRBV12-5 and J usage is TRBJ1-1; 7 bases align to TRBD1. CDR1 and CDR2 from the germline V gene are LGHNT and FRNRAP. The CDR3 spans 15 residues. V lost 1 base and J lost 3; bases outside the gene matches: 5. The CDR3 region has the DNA TGTGCTAGTGGTTTGGCACAGGGGTGGTACACTGAAGCTTTCTTT. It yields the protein CASGLAQGWYTEAFF.

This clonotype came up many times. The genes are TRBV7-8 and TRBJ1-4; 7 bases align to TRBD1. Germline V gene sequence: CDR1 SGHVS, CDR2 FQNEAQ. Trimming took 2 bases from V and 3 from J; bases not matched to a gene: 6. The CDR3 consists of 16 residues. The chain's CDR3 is CASSLRPRGANEKLFF. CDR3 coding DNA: TGTGCCAGCAGCTTAAGGCCCAGGGGGGCTAATGAAAAACTGTTTTTT. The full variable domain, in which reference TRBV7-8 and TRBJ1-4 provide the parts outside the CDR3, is GAGVSQSPRYKVAKRGQDVALRCDPISGHVSLFWYQQALGQGPEFLTYFQNEAQLDKSGLPSDRFFAERPEGSVSTLKIQRTQQEDSAVYLCASSLRPRGANEKLFFGSGTQLSVL.

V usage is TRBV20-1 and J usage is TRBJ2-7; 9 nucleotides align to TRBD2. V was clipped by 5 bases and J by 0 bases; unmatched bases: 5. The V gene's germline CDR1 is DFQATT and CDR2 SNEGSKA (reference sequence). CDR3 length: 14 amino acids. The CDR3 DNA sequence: TGCAGTGCTTCCCTAGCGGGACTCTCCTACGAGCAGTACTTC. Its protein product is CSASLAGLSYEQYF.

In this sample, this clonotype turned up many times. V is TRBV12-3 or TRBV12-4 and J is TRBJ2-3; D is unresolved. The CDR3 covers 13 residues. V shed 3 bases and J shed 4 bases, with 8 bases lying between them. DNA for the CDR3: TGTGCCAGCAGTTTTGCAGAATCAGATACGCAGTATTTT. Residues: CASSFAESDTQYF.

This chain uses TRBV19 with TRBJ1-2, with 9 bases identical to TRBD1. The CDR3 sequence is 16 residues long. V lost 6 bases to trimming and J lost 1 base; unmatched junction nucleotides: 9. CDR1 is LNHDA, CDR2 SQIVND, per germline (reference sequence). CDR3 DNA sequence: TGTGCCAGTAGCGACAGGGGGGACTCCTTTAACTATGGCTACACCTTC. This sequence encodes CASSDRGDSFNYGYTF.